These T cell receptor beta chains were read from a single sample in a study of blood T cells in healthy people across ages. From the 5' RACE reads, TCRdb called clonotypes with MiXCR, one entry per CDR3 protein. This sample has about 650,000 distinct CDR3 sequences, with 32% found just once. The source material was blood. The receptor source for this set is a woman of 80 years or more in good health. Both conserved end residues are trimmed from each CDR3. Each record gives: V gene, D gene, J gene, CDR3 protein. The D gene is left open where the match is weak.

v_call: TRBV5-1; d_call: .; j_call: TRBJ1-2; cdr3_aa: ASSLARGESYT
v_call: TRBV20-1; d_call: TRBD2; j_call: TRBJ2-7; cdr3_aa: SASPSGTYEQY
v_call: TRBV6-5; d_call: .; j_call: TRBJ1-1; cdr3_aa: ASSETMNTEAF
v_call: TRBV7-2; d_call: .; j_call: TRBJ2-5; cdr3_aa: ASSFQGQETQY
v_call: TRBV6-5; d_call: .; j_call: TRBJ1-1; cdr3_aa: ASSYRSVAGNTEAF
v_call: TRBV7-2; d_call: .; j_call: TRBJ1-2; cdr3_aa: ASSAGRSALVSGYT
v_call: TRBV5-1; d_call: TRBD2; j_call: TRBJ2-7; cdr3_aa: ASSLAGTSGRFSYEQY
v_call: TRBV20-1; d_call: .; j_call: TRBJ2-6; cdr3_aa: SASSRRDSPSGANVLT
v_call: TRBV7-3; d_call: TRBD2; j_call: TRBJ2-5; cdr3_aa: ASTILSGGGSYLPKVPQY
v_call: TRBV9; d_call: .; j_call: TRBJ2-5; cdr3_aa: ASSVVDSPGETQY
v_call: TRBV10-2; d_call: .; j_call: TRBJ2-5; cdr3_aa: ASSEGYQETQY
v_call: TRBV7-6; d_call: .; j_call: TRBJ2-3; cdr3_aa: ASSLADGNTDTQY
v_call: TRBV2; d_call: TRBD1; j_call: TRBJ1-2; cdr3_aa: ASSLRTGAGYT
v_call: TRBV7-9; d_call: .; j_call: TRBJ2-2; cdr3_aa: ASSLQGRTGELF
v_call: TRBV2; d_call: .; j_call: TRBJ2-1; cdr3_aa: ASSEGQGIPYNEQF
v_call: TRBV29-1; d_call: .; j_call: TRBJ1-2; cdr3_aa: SVERNANYGYT
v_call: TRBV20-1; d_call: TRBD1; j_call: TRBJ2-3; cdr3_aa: SAPKTGDLGDTQY
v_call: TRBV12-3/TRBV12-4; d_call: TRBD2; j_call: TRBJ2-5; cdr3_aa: ASSRGTSGGAAETQY
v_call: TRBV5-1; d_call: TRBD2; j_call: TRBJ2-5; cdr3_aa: ASSSGLAGGETQY
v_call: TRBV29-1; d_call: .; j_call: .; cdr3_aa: SVVGASEQY
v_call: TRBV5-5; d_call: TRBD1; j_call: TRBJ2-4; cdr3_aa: ASSLRGQGAGWDIQY
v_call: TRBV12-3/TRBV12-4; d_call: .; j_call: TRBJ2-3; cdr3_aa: ASSRRASTDTQY
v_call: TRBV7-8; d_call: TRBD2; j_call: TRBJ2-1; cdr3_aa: ASSLSRTSGIYNEQF
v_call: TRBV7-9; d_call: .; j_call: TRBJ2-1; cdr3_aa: ASSLARTGSLPGYNIHEQV
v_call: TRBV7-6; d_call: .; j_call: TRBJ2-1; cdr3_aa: ASRPLGSEQF
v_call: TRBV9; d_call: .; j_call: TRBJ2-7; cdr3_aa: ASSVGYGSTYEQY
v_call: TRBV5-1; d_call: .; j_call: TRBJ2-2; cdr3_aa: ASSLSAAIGELF
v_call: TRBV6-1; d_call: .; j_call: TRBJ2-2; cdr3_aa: ASVGLTGELF
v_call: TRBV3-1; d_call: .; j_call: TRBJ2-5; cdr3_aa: ASSQDLSTLETQY
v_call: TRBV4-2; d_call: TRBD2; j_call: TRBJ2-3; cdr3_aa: ASSQGASGGLDTQY
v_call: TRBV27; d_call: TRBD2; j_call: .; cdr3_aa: ASSAIVSRESKSYEQY
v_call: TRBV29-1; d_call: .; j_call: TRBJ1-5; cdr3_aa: SVWEGSNQPQH
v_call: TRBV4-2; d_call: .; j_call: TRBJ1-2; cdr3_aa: TSSQDPQTYGYT
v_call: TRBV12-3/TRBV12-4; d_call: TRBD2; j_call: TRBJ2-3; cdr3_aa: ASSYTSGGGDTQY
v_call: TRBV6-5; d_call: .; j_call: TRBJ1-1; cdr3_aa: ASSYGAVTFDMNTEAF
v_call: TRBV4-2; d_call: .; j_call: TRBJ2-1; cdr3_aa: ASSQTKANEQF
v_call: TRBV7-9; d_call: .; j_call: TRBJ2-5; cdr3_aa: ASSSPKRETQY
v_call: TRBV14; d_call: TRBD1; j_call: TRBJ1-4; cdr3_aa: VSSRDRDSAKLF
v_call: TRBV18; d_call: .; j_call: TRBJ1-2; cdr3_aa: ASQPLGGESGYT
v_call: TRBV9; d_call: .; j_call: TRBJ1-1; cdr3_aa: ASSPIGGGTEAF
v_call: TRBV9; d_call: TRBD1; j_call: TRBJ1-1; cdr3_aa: ASSVGVTGGFTEAF
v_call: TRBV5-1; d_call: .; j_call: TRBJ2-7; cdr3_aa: ASSFHTGYDEQY
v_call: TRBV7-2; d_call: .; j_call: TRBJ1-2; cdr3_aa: ASSFNSLIYGYT
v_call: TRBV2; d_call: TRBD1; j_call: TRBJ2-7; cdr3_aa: ASRGGTGNGYEQY
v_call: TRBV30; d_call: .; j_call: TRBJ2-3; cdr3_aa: AWTGARNTDTRY
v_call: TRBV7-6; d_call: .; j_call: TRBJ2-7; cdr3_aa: ASSLADQSSYEQY
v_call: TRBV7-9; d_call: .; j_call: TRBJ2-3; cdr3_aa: ASSLDGGVSTDTQY
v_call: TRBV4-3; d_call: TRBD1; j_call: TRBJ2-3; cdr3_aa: ASSQVVRTGTTDTQY
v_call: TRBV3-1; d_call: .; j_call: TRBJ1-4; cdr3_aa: ASSTFTGTLATNEKLF
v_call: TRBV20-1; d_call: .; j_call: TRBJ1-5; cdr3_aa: SARPNEQAGQPQH
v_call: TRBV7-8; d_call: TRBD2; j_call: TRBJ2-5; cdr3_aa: ASSVSGGARSQY
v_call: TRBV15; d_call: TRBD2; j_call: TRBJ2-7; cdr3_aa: ATSRGSGGGTYEQY
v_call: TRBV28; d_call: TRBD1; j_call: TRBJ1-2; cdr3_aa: ASSSGTGYTCGYT
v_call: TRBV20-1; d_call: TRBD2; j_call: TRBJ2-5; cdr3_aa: SARTGLASETQY